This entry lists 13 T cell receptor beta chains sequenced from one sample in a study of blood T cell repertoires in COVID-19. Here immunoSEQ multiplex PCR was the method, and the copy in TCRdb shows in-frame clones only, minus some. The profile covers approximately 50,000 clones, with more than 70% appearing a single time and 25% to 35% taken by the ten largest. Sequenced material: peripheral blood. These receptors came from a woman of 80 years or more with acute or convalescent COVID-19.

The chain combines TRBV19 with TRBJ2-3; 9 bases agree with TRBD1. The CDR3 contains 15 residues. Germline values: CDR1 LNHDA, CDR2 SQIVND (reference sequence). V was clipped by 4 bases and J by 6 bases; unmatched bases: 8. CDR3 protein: CASSTEQGAEDTQYF. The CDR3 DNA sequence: TGTGCCAGTAGTACGGAACAGGGGGCTGAGGATACGCAGTATTTT.

The CDR3, as DNA: TGTGCCAGCAGCCAAGACCCAGGGGTTCAGCCCCAGCATTTT. As protein: CASSQDPGVQPQHF. The rearrangement joins TRBV4-2 to TRBJ1-5; maybe TRBD1 (6 bases). Per germline, CDR1 LGHNA and CDR2 YNFKEQ. With 0 bases removed from V and 6 bases from J, the gap between germline ends came to 9 bases. This CDR3 is built from 14 residues.

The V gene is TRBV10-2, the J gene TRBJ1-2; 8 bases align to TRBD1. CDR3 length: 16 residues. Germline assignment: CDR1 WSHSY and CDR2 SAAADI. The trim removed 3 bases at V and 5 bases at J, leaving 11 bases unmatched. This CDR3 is CASSDPGQGGLYGYTF. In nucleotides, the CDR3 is TGCGCCAGCAGTGACCCCGGACAGGGTGGGCTTTATGGCTACACCTTC.

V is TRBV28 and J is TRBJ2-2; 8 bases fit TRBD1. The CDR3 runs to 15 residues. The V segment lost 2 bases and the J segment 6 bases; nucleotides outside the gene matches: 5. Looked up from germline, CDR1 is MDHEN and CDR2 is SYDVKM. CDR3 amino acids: CASSLGQGASGELFF. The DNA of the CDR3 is TGTGCCAGCAGTTTAGGGCAGGGGGCGTCCGGGGAGCTGTTTTTT.

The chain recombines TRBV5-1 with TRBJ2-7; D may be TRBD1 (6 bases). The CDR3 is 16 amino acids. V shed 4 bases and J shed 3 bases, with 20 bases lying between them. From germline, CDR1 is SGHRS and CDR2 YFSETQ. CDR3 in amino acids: CASSLEGLGGVYEQYF. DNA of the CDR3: TGCGCCAGCAGCCTCGAAGGATTAGGGGGTGTCTACGAGCAGTACTTC.

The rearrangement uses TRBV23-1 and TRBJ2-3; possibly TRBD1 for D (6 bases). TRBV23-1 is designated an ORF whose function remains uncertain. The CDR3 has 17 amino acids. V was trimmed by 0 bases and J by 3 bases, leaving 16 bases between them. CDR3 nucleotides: TGCGCCAGCAGTCAATCGGACTGTTTGAGGGGGACAGATACGCAGTATTTT. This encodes CASSQSDCLRGTDTQYF.

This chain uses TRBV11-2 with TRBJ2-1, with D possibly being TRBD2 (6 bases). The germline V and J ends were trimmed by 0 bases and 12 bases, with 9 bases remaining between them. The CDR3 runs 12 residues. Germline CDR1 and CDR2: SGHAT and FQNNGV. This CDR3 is CASSLDLGGQFF. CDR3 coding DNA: TGTGCCAGCAGCTTAGATCTGGGGGGGCAGTTCTTC.

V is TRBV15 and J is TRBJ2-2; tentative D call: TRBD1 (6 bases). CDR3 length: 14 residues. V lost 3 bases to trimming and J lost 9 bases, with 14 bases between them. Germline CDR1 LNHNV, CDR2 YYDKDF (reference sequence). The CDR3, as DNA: TGTGCCACCAGCAGCGCGTCAGGGGCCAGGGAGCTGTTTTTT. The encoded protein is CATSSASGARELFF.

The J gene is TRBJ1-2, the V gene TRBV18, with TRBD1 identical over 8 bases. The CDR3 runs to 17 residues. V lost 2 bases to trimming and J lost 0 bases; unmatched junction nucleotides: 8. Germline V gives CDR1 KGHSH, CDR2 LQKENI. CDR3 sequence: CASSPSQGAGANYGYTF. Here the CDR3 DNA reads TGTGCCAGCTCACCATCTCAGGGGGCAGGTGCTAACTATGGCTACACCTTC.

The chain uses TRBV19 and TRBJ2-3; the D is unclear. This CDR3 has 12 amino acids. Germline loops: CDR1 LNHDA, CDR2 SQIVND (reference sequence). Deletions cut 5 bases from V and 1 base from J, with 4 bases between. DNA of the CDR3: TGTGCCAGTAGTGGGCGCACAGATACGCAGTATTTT. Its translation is CASSGRTDTQYF.

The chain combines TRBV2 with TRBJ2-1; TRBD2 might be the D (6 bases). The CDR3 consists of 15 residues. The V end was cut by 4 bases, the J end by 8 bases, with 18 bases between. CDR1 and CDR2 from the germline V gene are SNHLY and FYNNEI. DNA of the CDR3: TGTGCCAGCAGTGTGCAACTAGCTGTCTTCTATGAGCAGTTCTTC. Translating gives CASSVQLAVFYEQFF.

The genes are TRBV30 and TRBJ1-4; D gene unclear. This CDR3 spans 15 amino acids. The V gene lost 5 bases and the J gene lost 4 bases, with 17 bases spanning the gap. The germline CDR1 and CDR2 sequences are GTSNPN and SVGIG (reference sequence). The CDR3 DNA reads TGTGCCTGGGGCGAATCTTGGGGAGTTAATGAAAAACTGTTTTTT. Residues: CAWGESWGVNEKLFF.

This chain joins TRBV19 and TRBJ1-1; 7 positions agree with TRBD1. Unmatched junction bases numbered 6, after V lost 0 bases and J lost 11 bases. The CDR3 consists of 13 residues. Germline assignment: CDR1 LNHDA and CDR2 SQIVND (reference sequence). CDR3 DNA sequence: TGTGCCAGTAGTATAGACCCCTCCAGGGGGGCTTTCTTT. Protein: CASSIDPSRGAFF. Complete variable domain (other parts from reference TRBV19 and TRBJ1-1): DGGITQSPKYLFRKEGQNVTLSCEQNLNHDAMYWYRQDPGQGLRLIYYSQIVNDFQKGDIAEGYSVSREKKESFPLTVTSAQKNPTAFYLCASSIDPSRGAFFGQGTRLTVV.